These 12 T cell receptor beta chains came from one sample sequenced in a study of cytomegalovirus exposure and HLA in healthy donors. The PCR was carried out with 60 Vbeta primers and 13 Jbeta primers. The table came from immunoSEQ multiplex PCR; TCRdb's copy has only in-frame clones and leaves some out. The sample shows 90,000 to 150,000 clones, 15% of them seen only once. The sample consisted of PBMCs. These receptors were collected from a woman between 18 and 29 years old in good health and CMV-seronegative.

This clone has only a few counts. The J gene is TRBJ1-1, the V gene TRBV4-1, with TRBD1 matching 7 bases. CDR3 length: 16 amino acids. Germline loops: CDR1 MGHRA, CDR2 YSYEKL. The trim removed 3 bases at V and 1 base at J, leaving 8 bases unmatched. The CDR3 sequence is CASSHPRTGSNTEAFF. The CDR3 DNA reads TGCGCCAGCAGCCACCCGCGGACAGGTTCGAACACTGAAGCTTTCTTT.

A few counts support this clone. The chain recombines TRBV27 with TRBJ2-2, with D possibly matching TRBD1 (6 bases). The germline V gene has CDR1 MNHEY and CDR2 SMNVEV (reference sequence). This CDR3 contains 14 residues. The ends were cut back, 2 bases at V and 7 bases at J, with 11 bases in the middle. CDR3 residues: CASSLGQGFGELFF. CDR3 bases: TGTGCCAGCAGTTTAGGGCAGGGGTTCGGGGAGCTGTTTTTT.

This clone turned up a few times. The CDR3 is CASSLALDRYPGYGYTF. In DNA, the CDR3 is TGTGCCAGCAGCTTAGCCTTGGACAGATACCCTGGGTATGGCTACACCTTC. The chain joins TRBV7-2 to TRBJ1-2, with D possibly TRBD1 on 6 matching bases. The V end was cut by 0 bases, the J end by 5 bases, with 19 bases between. Germline values: CDR1 SGHTA, CDR2 FQGNSA. The CDR3 runs 17 residues.

The chain recombines TRBV28 with TRBJ1-1; 7 nucleotides align to TRBD1. Germline-derived CDR1 and CDR2 are MDHEN and SYDVKM. The CDR3 contains 16 residues. Trimming took 5 bases from V and 10 from J; bases not matched to a gene: 19. Written as DNA, the CDR3 is TGTGCCAGCAGTCCATCCCCTGCAGGGGGTCCCTATGTAGCTTTCTTT. Its protein is CASSPSPAGGPYVAFF.

This clone was seen only a few times. This rearrangement joins TRBV19 to TRBJ1-1; weak D call: TRBD1 (6 bases). V lost 6 bases to trimming and J lost 4 bases, with 18 bases between them. The CDR3 totals 15 residues. CDR1 is LNHDA and CDR2 is SQIVND in the germline V gene (reference sequence). CDR3 protein: CASRRQVSGSTEAFF. CDR3 bases: TGTGCCAGTAGGCGACAGGTTTCAGGTAGCACTGAAGCTTTCTTT.

At least ten counts were recorded for this clone. The J gene is TRBJ2-3, the V gene TRBV5-5; 11 bases agree with TRBD1. Germline CDR1 is SGHKS and CDR2 is YYEKEE (reference sequence). This CDR3 has 15 residues. Trimming at V came to 4 bases and at J to 6 bases, leaving 7 bases not matched to a gene. CDR3 coding DNA: TGTGCCAGCAGCCCAAAGGACAGGGGGCTTGATACGCAGTATTTT. Translating gives CASSPKDRGLDTQYF.

This clone was counted between two and nine times. The gene calls are TRBV6-6 and TRBJ1-5; D might be TRBD1 (5 bases). Germline CDR1 is MNHNY and CDR2 is SVGAGI (reference sequence). With 6 bases removed from V and 4 bases from J, the gap between germline ends came to 7 bases. The CDR3 is 12 amino acids. The CDR3 DNA follows: TGTGCCAGCAGGGACAATAATCAGCCCCAGCATTTT. As protein: CASRDNNQPQHF.

This chain joins TRBV11-2 and TRBJ1-1, with D possibly matching TRBD1 (5 bases). Germline V gene lookup returns CDR1 SGHAT and CDR2 FQNNGV. This CDR3 region has 15 residues. V shed 3 bases and J shed 2 bases, with 13 bases lying between them. The CDR3, as DNA: TGTGCCAGCAGCTTCCTACACGGGGGAAACACTGAAGCTTTCTTT. Protein sequence: CASSFLHGGNTEAFF.

This clone has just a few counts. The rearrangement joins TRBV2 to TRBJ2-4; tentative D call: TRBD1 (6 bases). The CDR3 has 14 residues. Trimming took 6 bases from V and 0 from J, leaving 9 bases between them. The V gene's germline CDR1 is SNHLY and CDR2 FYNNEI. CDR3: CASRGHSAKNIQYF. CDR3 coding DNA: TGTGCCAGCAGGGGACACTCAGCCAAAAACATTCAGTACTTC.

The chain has TRBV30 and TRBJ2-5, with 8 bases fitting TRBD1. Trimming removed 5 bases from V and 1 base from J; junction bases left unmatched: 3. The germline CDR1 and CDR2 sequences are GTSNPN and SVGIG (reference sequence). This CDR3 contains 13 residues. The chain's CDR3 is CAWGGTGQETQYF. As DNA, the CDR3 is TGTGCCTGGGGGGGGACAGGCCAAGAGACCCAGTACTTC.

This chain connects TRBV11-2 to TRBJ2-1, with 9 bases matching TRBD2. Germline V gene sequence: CDR1 SGHAT, CDR2 FQNNGV. The CDR3 is 15 amino acids. The V segment lost 4 bases and the J segment 6 bases; nucleotides outside the gene matches: 7. CDR3 sequence reads: CASSSGTSHPNEQFF. The CDR3 coding sequence is TGTGCCAGCAGCTCCGGGACTAGCCACCCCAATGAGCAGTTCTTC.

V usage is TRBV30 and J usage is TRBJ2-7; 7 bases are shared with TRBD1. Looked up from germline, CDR1 is GTSNPN and CDR2 is SVGIG (reference sequence). The junction had 5 bases not matched to a gene; V was cut back by 5 bases and J by 1 base. The CDR3 consists of 13 residues. CDR3 nucleotides: TGTGCCTGGGACAGGGATATTTCCTACGAGCAGTACTTC. Translating gives CAWDRDISYEQYF.